This T cell receptor (beta chain) was identified in a study of OX40 agonist ivuxolimab in advanced cancers. Across the whole study: The treatment was a fully human IgG2 OX40 agonist, ivuxolimab. Patients undergoing dose escalation presented with hepatocellular carcinoma, melanoma, renal cell or head and neck cancer.

Study results and caveats: Partial responders at 0.1-3.0 mg/kg showed near-lowest clonal expansion.

This clone occurred a few times. What it binds is not known. Here immunoSEQ multiplex PCR was the method, and the copy in TCRdb shows in-frame clones only, minus some. This table holds 70,000 or so clones, 85% found once. Patients were ineligible given autoimmune disease history or systemic immunosuppression. The TCR was taken from an adult with an advanced solid tumor such as melanoma, head and neck, liver or kidney cancer. Material: CD4+ or CD8+ T cells sorted from blood, obtained in a trial of the OX40 agonist ivuxolimab.

CDR3 in amino acids: CASSPPDGEQYF. In DNA form, the CDR3 reads TGCGCCAGCAGCCCCCCAGACGGCGAGCAGTACTTC. The chain has TRBV5-1 and TRBJ2-7; no clear D gene. Trimming removed 4 bases from V and 6 bases from J, with 11 bases in between. The CDR3 has 12 residues. From germline, CDR1 is SGHRS and CDR2 YFSETQ.